The TCR beta chain described here comes from a study of regulatory T cells in long-lasting Graves disease. Study-level background: Graves' patients (newly diagnosed) had been on antithyroid drugs under 3 months. Study-wide points: The TCR repertoire of persistent Graves' patients was less diverse than that of newly diagnosed ones. Rather than thyroid tissue, only peripheral blood underwent study.

Documented time point: newly diagnosed GD, antithyroid drugs for less than 3 months. The TCR library was made from RNA extracted from PBMCs. Roughly 10 milliliters of peripheral blood went into EDTA tubes. Relying on iRepertoire HTBI primers and Arm-PCR of CDR3 regions, the team built TCR beta libraries. One entry per CDR3 protein results from TCRdb running MiXCR on the multiplex PCR reads. The data show approximately 540,000 distinct CDR3 sequences, with 12% seen just once and roughly 8.9% held by the top ten. This clonotype was counted ten times or more. Its antigen is as yet unknown. This CDR3 is 16 amino acids long. Germline assignment: CDR1 MNHEY and CDR2 SMNVEV (reference sequence). Trimming left V 6 bases short and J 1 base short, with 16 bases between. This sample was shared with a second study, whose subject was T cells in Graves' hyperthyroidism and ophthalmopathy.

The clonotype was recovered from a woman under 40 with Graves disease. This rearrangement joins TRBV27 to TRBJ2-1; D might be TRBD2 (5 bases). Sequencing used peripheral blood mononuclear cells (PBMCs), obtained at new diagnosis, from a patient treated with antithyroid drugs. The CDR3 DNA reads as TGTGCCAGCAGACGGGGTAGCCAGATATCCTACAATGAGCAGTTCTTC. Protein product: CASRRGSQISYNEQFF.